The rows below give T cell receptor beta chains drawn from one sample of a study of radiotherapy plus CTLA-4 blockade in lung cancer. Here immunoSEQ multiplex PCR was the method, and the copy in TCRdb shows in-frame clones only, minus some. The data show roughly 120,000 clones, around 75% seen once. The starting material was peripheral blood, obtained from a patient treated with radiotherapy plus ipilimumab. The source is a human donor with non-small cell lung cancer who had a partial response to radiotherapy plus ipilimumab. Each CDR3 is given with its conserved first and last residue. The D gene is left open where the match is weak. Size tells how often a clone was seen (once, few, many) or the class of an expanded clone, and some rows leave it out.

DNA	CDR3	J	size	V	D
TGTGCCAGCAGTAAGCAGCGGGGTTTAAAAGAGACCCAGTACTTC	CASSKQRGLKETQYF	TRBJ2-5	NA	TRBV28	TRBD2
TGTGCCAGCAGAAGAACAGGGAACACTGAAGCTTTCTTT	CASRRTGNTEAFF	TRBJ1-1	NA	TRBV6-6	NA
TGTGCCAGCAGTGAACTGGGCAGGGCAGGCGCTTTCTTT	CASSELGRAGAFF	TRBJ1-1	few	TRBV6-5	NA
TGTGCCAGCAGCCCATGGCACGGGGAAAGGTCCTACAATGAGCAGTTCTTC	CASSPWHGERSYNEQFF	TRBJ2-1	NA	TRBV14	NA
TGTGCCAGCAGTTTAGAGCATCTCACAGATACGCAGTATTTT	CASSLEHLTDTQYF	TRBJ2-3	NA	TRBV25-1	NA
TGCGCCAGCAGCTTCAGCATGGAGGATGCCAAAAACATTCAGTACTTC	CASSFSMEDAKNIQYF	TRBJ2-4	NA	TRBV5-1	NA
TGTGCCAGCAGCTTGACTAGCGAAGAGACCCAGTACTTC	CASSLTSEETQYF	TRBJ2-5	NA	TRBV7-9	TRBD2
TGTGCCAGCAGTGAATATTGGACAGTAAACTATGGCTACACCTTC	CASSEYWTVNYGYTF	TRBJ1-2	NA	TRBV6-4	NA
TGTGCCACCAGCTTGCACCGACTGGGCCAAGAGACCCAGTACTTC	CATSLHRLGQETQYF	TRBJ2-5	NA	TRBV15	NA
TGTGCCAGCAGCTTGGACAGACCCACAGATACGCAGTATTTT	CASSLDRPTDTQYF	TRBJ2-3	NA	TRBV5-5	NA
TGTGCCAGCAGCCTCGCAGGGTATCGGGGCTACACCTTC	CASSLAGYRGYTF	TRBJ1-2	NA	TRBV7-9	NA
TGTGCCAGCAGCCCTGGACAGGGAGAGATGAACACTGAAGCTTTCTTT	CASSPGQGEMNTEAFF	TRBJ1-1	few	TRBV21-1	NA
TGTGCCAGTAGCGTATTCGGGACTAGGAGCTCCTACAATGAGCAGTTCTTC	CASSVFGTRSSYNEQFF	TRBJ2-1	NA	TRBV19	TRBD2
TGTGCCAGCAGCGAGACGGGTTCTGGGGCCAACGTCCTGACTTTC	CASSETGSGANVLTF	TRBJ2-6	NA	TRBV2	NA
TGTGCCAGCAGTTTAAGGCTCCGGGGAAATGAGCAGTTCTTC	CASSLRLRGNEQFF	TRBJ2-1	NA	TRBV28	NA